The 30 T cell receptor beta chains below come from one sample, sequenced in a study of cytomegalovirus exposure and HLA in healthy donors. In the PCR, 60 Vbeta and 13 Jbeta primers were used. The assay was immunoSEQ multiplex PCR, and TCRdb's table has in-frame clones only and misses some. The data show 150,000 to 200,000 clones, with roughly 84% seen just once and around 1.5% held by the top ten. Sequences were obtained from PBMCs. Receptor source: a male donor in good health and CMV-seronegative.

The chain is built from TRBV7-2 and TRBJ1-2; 8 nucleotides line up with TRBD1. Germline V lookup: CDR1 SGHTA, CDR2 FQGNSA. The CDR3 has 14 amino acids. J lost 4 bases, V lost 2 bases, and 3 bases had no gene match. Here the CDR3 reads CASSLQGAGYGYTF. Written as DNA, the CDR3 is TGTGCCAGCAGCTTACAGGGGGCTGGCTATGGCTACACCTTC.

The V gene is TRBV7-9, the J gene TRBJ2-2, with D unresolved. CDR3 length: 15 residues. Germline assignment: CDR1 SEHNR and CDR2 FQNEAQ (reference sequence). V was pared by 2 bases and J by 7 bases, with 14 bases between. CDR3 sequence (DNA): TGTGCCAGCAGCTTATCTGCCACTTCGGGCGGGGAGCTGTTTTTT. Its translation: CASSLSATSGGELFF.

The chain has TRBV5-5 and TRBJ1-3, with D maybe TRBD1 (5 bases). The germline V gene encodes CDR1 SGHKS and CDR2 YYEKEE (reference sequence). V gave up 2 bases and J gave up 0 bases, with 12 bases separating them. The CDR3 contains 16 residues. The chain's CDR3 is CASSFLGPISGNTIYF. DNA for the CDR3: TGTGCCAGCAGCTTTTTGGGGCCGATCTCTGGAAACACCATATATTTT.

The rearrangement links TRBV6-5 to TRBJ1-4; TRBD1 is a possible D gene (5 bases). The germline V gene has CDR1 MNHEY and CDR2 SVGAGI. V was pared by 4 bases and J by 10 bases, with 19 bases between. CDR3 length: 15 residues. The CDR3 region is CASSSSLGRGGKLFF. The CDR3 DNA reads as TGTGCCAGCAGTTCCTCGCTTGGACGCGGGGGAAAACTGTTTTTT.

This clone was picked up a small number of times. The chain combines TRBV4-1 with TRBJ2-1; 11 nucleotides line up with TRBD2. Germline V gene data show CDR1 as MGHRA and CDR2 as YSYEKL. The CDR3 runs 15 residues. V trimming: 4 bases; J trimming: 5 bases; junction bases outside the gene matches: 4. CDR3 in DNA: TGCGCCAGCAGCCGATTACTAGCGGGGGACAATGAGCAGTTCTTC. It codes for CASSRLLAGDNEQFF.

Here the CDR3 DNA reads TGTGCCAGCAGCCTAGGGGGCCTTCTCTCTGGGGCCAACGTCCTGACTTTC. It encodes CASSLGGLLSGANVLTF. The rearrangement uses TRBV5-6 and TRBJ2-6; 7 nucleotides line up with TRBD1. CDR1 is SGHDT and CDR2 is YYEEEE in the germline V gene. V trimming: 4 bases; J trimming: 0 bases; junction bases outside the gene matches: 7. The CDR3 length is 17 residues. The full variable domain, with the rest looked up from reference TRBV5-6 and TRBJ2-6, is DAGVTQSPTHLIKTRGQQVTLRCSPKSGHDTVSWYQQALGQGPQFIFQYYEEEERQRGNFPDRFSGHQFPNYSSELNVNALLLGDSALYLCASSLGGLLSGANVLTFGAGSRLTVL.

The J gene is TRBJ2-7, the V gene TRBV4-3, with TRBD1 matching 9 bases. CDR1 LGHNA and CDR2 YSLEER come from the germline V gene. The length of the CDR3 is 16 residues. Unmatched junction bases numbered 6, after V lost 1 base and J lost 2 bases. As DNA, the CDR3 is TGCGCCAGCAGCCAAGGATCCGGGACAGGGACCTACGAGCAGTACTTC. Translated: CASSQGSGTGTYEQYF.

The CDR3 DNA reads as TGTGCCAGCAGCCAACGTTGGGACAGGTGGTCCTACGAGCAGTACTTC. This gives the protein CASSQRWDRWSYEQYF. This chain connects TRBV14 to TRBJ2-7; 8 nucleotides line up with TRBD1. CDR3 length: 16 amino acids. With V trimmed by 2 bases and J by 1 base, 7 bases remained unmatched. Germline-derived CDR1 and CDR2 are SGHDN and FVKESK.

This chain connects TRBV6-5 to TRBJ2-5; maybe TRBD2 (5 bases). The CDR3 runs to 14 residues. Trimming left V 0 bases short and J 8 bases short, with 13 bases between. Germline CDR1 is MNHEY and CDR2 is SVGAGI. The CDR3 coding sequence is TGTGCCAGCAGTTACTCAAAGGCTGGGAGAACCCAGTACTTC. It encodes CASSYSKAGRTQYF.

This chain links TRBV19 with TRBJ1-1; 8 bases fit TRBD1. The CDR3 loop spans 12 amino acids. Looked up from germline, CDR1 is LNHDA and CDR2 is SQIVND (reference sequence). Unmatched junction bases numbered 5, after V lost 9 bases and J lost 5 bases. The CDR3 DNA sequence: TGTGCCAGCAGGGGGCTGAGAACTGAAGCTTTCTTT. It specifies CASRGLRTEAFF.

This clone turned up a few times. The chain uses TRBV19 and TRBJ1-2; TRBD1 matches at 10 bases. The trim removed 6 bases at V and 7 bases at J, leaving 11 bases unmatched. Germline V gene lookup returns CDR1 LNHDA and CDR2 SQIVND (reference sequence). The CDR3 covers 15 residues. CDR3 in DNA: TGTGCCAGTAGACCGGGGACAGGGGTTTCTGGTGGCTACACCTTC. Amino acid sequence: CASRPGTGVSGGYTF. The complete variable domain, with remaining parts taken from reference TRBV19 and TRBJ1-2, reads DGGITQSPKYLFRKEGQNVTLSCEQNLNHDAMYWYRQDPGQGLRLIYYSQIVNDFQKGDIAEGYSVSREKKESFPLTVTSAQKNPTAFYLCASRPGTGVSGGYTFGSGTRLTVV.

The chain couples TRBV5-4 to TRBJ2-5, with 7 positions matching TRBD1. V shed 0 bases, J shed 5 bases, and the junction held 13 bases outside the gene matches. The germline V gene encodes CDR1 SGHNT and CDR2 YYREEE (reference sequence). This CDR3 is 17 amino acids long. CDR3 in amino acids: CASSLAPGQAFVETQYF. The CDR3, as DNA: TGTGCCAGCAGCTTGGCCCCCGGACAGGCCTTCGTCGAGACCCAGTACTTC. The full variable domain, with the rest looked up from reference TRBV5-4 and TRBJ2-5, is ETGVTQSPTHLIKTRGQQVTLRCSSQSGHNTVSWYQQALGQGPQFIFQYYREEENGRGNFPPRFSGLQFPNYSSELNVNALELDDSALYLCASSLAPGQAFVETQYFGPGTRLLVL.

The V gene is TRBV4-2, the J gene TRBJ1-3; TRBD1 might be the D (5 bases). Germline V gives CDR1 LGHNA, CDR2 YNFKEQ. V was cut by 0 bases and J by 2 bases, with 11 bases left in between. CDR3 length equals 16 residues. The CDR3 loop reads CASSQDRGGAGNTIYF. As DNA, the CDR3 is TGTGCCAGCAGCCAAGATAGGGGAGGGGCTGGAAACACCATATATTTT.

The chain has TRBV6-1 and TRBJ2-5; tentatively, D is TRBD2 (6 bases). The V gene lost 4 bases and the J gene lost 4 bases, with 13 bases spanning the gap. The CDR3 length is 14 residues. The germline gives CDR1 MNHNS, CDR2 SASEGT. The CDR3 coding sequence is TGTGCCAGCAGTGTGGGAGGAGGGCGAGAGACCCAGTACTTC. Translated: CASSVGGGRETQYF.

This clone came up a few times. V and J are TRBV4-1 and TRBJ2-5; 7 bases are a match to TRBD1. V shed 4 bases and J 2 bases; nucleotides not matched to a gene: 13. The CDR3 extends over 17 amino acids. Germline-derived CDR1 and CDR2 are MGHRA and YSYEKL. Here the CDR3 DNA reads TGCGCCAGCAGCCTATACCCTCCGGGACAGAATCAAGAGACCCAGTACTTC. Its translation: CASSLYPPGQNQETQYF.

This clone was found once. The rearrangement links TRBV5-1 to TRBJ2-1; 10 positions agree with TRBD1. With 3 bases clipped from V and 4 bases from J, the junction kept 10 bases outside the gene matches. The CDR3 covers 17 residues. Germline V gene data show CDR1 as SGHRS and CDR2 as YFSETQ. CDR3 bases: TGCGCCAGCAGCTCCGAGGGGACAGGGGCGTTTTACAATGAGCAGTTCTTC. Encoded protein: CASSSEGTGAFYNEQFF.

The chain carries TRBV5-6 and TRBJ1-3; 8 nucleotides line up with TRBD1. The CDR3 totals 18 residues. V dropped 4 bases and J dropped 0; count of bases not matched to a gene: 12. Germline CDR1 is SGHDT and CDR2 is YYEEEE. In nucleotides, the CDR3 is TGTGCCAGCAGCCACCGGGACAGGACTTTCCTCTCTGGAAACACCATATATTTT. This encodes CASSHRDRTFLSGNTIYF.

The rearrangement uses TRBV27 and TRBJ1-3; D is uncertain. V lost 2 bases and J lost 2, with 22 bases in between. Germline CDR1 and CDR2: MNHEY and SMNVEV (reference sequence). This CDR3 has 19 amino acids. The CDR3 is CASSLLGVSPGVAGNTIYF. The CDR3 DNA is TGTGCCAGCAGTTTACTGGGTGTATCGCCCGGGGTCGCTGGAAACACCATATATTTT.

The chain couples TRBV6-4 to TRBJ1-2; D gene uncertain. V lost 10 bases and J 7 bases, leaving 10 bases between the germline ends. The length of the CDR3 is 10 residues. Germline V gene sequence: CDR1 MRHNA, CDR2 SNTAGT. Here the CDR3 DNA reads TGTGCCATGCGCCGGGGTGGCTACACCTTC. It translates to CAMRRGGYTF.

The chain combines TRBV11-3 with TRBJ2-5; 11 bases match TRBD1. V gave up 3 bases and J gave up 5 bases; unmatched junction bases: 5. Germline V gene lookup returns CDR1 SGHNT and CDR2 YENEEA. The length of the CDR3 is 15 residues. The CDR3 protein is CASSLGQGVGETQYF. CDR3 nucleotide sequence: TGTGCCAGCAGCTTGGGACAGGGGGTGGGGGAGACCCAGTACTTC.

The rearrangement links TRBV10-3 to TRBJ1-4, with a tentative D call TRBD1 (6 bases). The V gene's germline CDR1 is ENHRY and CDR2 SYGVKD. Trimming pared 0 bases from V and 6 bases from J, leaving 11 bases between. CDR3 length equals 15 residues. CDR3 sequence: CAISESRGSDEKLFF. Written as DNA, the CDR3 is TGTGCCATCAGTGAGTCAAGGGGGTCGGATGAAAAACTGTTTTTT.

The table lists this clone with a few counts. V gene TRBV4-3 combines with J gene TRBJ2-7; TRBD1 matches at 10 bases. Losses at the gene ends were 0 bases for V and 4 bases for J; bases not matched to a gene: 3. Per the germline V gene, CDR1 is LGHNA and CDR2 is YSLEER. CDR3 length equals 15 residues. The CDR3 DNA follows: TGCGCCAGCAGCCAAGAGACAGGGGGCCGGTACGAGCAGTACTTC. It is translated as CASSQETGGRYEQYF.

This chain links TRBV9 with TRBJ1-1; 8 bases fit TRBD1. Unmatched junction bases numbered 14, after V lost 5 bases and J lost 5 bases. CDR3 length: 16 residues. Germline V lookup: CDR1 SGDLS, CDR2 YYNGEE. CDR3 region: CASRARATGDRTEAFF. The CDR3, as DNA: TGTGCCAGCAGGGCGAGAGCGACAGGGGATAGGACTGAAGCTTTCTTT.

The rearrangement uses TRBV7-9 and TRBJ2-2; 8 bases map to TRBD1. The V segment lost 5 bases and the J segment 4 bases; nucleotides outside the gene matches: 3. CDR3 length equals 14 residues. The germline gives CDR1 SEHNR, CDR2 FQNEAQ (reference sequence). The chain's CDR3 is CASSPGTGTGELFF. The CDR3 bases are TGTGCCAGCAGCCCCGGGACAGGCACCGGGGAGCTGTTTTTT.

CDR3 coding DNA: TGTGCCAGCAGCACTACAGGGTTTAAAGATACGCAGTATTTT. Translated: CASSTTGFKDTQYF. The V call is TRBV7-2, the J call TRBJ2-3; TRBD1 is a possible D gene (6 bases). The CDR3 runs to 14 residues. Germline CDR1 reads SGHTA; CDR2 reads FQGNSA. Trimming took off 5 bases at V and 5 bases at J, with 14 bases between the two ends.

The chain is built from TRBV6-1 and TRBJ1-2; possible D gene TRBD1, 6 bases. The CDR3 runs to 13 residues. V shed 7 bases and J shed 2 bases, with 11 bases lying between them. CDR1 and CDR2 (germline): MNHNS, SASEGT. CDR3 in DNA: TGTGCCAGCATTACAGGGAAGAACTATGGCTACACCTTC. This codes for CASITGKNYGYTF.

This sequence joins TRBV5-1 and TRBJ1-2; D possibly corresponds to TRBD1 (5 bases). CDR3 length: 13 residues. V was clipped by 0 bases and J by 8 bases, with 11 bases between them. Germline assignment: CDR1 SGHRS and CDR2 YFSETQ. The CDR3: CASSLATGGGYTF. Here the CDR3 DNA reads TGCGCCAGCAGCTTGGCCACAGGTGGAGGCTACACCTTC.

The sample holds one count of this clone. The rearrangement links TRBV29-1 to TRBJ2-4; D might be TRBD2 (5 bases). The germline V gene encodes CDR1 SQVTM and CDR2 ANQGSEA. V lost 8 bases and J lost 5, with 22 bases in between. This CDR3 contains 15 residues. This chain's CDR3 is CSWRRRGSSQNIQYF. The CDR3 DNA follows: TGCAGCTGGAGGCGCCGCGGAAGTAGCCAAAACATTCAGTACTTC.

The chain uses TRBV4-1 and TRBJ2-3; D not certain. In germline, CDR1 is MGHRA, CDR2 YSYEKL. V shed 4 bases and J shed 5 bases, with 7 bases lying between them. This CDR3 has 12 residues. This chain's CDR3 is CASSREVDTQYF. CDR3 sequence (DNA): TGCGCCAGCAGCCGCGAGGTAGATACGCAGTATTTT.

V is TRBV5-1 and J is TRBJ1-1; 9 bases map to TRBD1. V lost 2 bases, J lost 5 bases, and 4 bases stayed unmatched. The CDR3 is 14 amino acids. The germline gives CDR1 SGHRS, CDR2 YFSETQ. The CDR3 DNA is TGCGCCAGCAGCTTATTACAGGGGGCGACTGAAGCTTTCTTT. Residues: CASSLLQGATEAFF.